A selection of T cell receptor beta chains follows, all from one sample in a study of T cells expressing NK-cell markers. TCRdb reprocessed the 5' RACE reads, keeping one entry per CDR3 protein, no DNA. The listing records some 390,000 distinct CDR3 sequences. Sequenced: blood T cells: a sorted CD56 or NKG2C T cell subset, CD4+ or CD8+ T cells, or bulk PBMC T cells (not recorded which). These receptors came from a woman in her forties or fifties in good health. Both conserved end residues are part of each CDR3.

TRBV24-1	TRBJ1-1	CATTAGVNTEAFF
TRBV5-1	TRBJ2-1	CASRLSGEQFF
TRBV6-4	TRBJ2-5	CASSVEWTATQYF
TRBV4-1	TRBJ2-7	CASSHPIGTSYEQYF
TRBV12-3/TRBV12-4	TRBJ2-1	CASSSKGDNEQFF
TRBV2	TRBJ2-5	CASSEGTSGETQYF
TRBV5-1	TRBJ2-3	CASSLSTGRASLDSDTQYF
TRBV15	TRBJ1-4	CATSGGTVEKLFF
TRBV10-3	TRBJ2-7	CAISGPGQYEQYF
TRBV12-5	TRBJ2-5	CASGGREETQYF
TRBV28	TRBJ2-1	CASSNPGQGGEQFF
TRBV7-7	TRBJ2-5	CASSLYGGDQETQYF
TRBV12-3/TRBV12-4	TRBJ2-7	CASTPGGTGVDEQYF
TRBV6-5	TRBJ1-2	CASSYFTGKIGGYTF
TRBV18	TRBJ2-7	CASSPLAGEYEQYF
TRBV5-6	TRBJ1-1	CARGRGAPIQSTEAFF
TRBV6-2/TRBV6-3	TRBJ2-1	CASRVSSGRVGEQFF
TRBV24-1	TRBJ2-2	CATRPGHQDGELFF
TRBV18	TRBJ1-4	CASSPFGSEDEKLFF
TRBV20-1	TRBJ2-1	CSAERQSSYNEQFF
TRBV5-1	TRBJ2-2	CASGKVWGPKELFF
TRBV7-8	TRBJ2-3	CASSLGGTLSTDTQYF
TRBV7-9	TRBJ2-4	CASFGGSDIQYF
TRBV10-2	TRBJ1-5	CASRGQGIYSNQPQHF
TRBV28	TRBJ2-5	CASSGLAVQETQYF
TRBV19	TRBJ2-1	CASTVSGANEQFF
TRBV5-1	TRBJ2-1	CASSSGTSGVRGTFF
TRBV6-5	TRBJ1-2	CASSYQGQGAIYGYTF
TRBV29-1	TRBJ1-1	CSVEKGKRDTEAFF
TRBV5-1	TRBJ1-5	CASSPGSGVSYQPQHF
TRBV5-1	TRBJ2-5	CASSQQMWKTQYF
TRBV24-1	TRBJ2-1	CATSDHDVRSYNEQFF
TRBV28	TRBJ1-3	CASSSIDRGFGNTIYF
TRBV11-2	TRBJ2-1	CASSFLRTSGFEQFF
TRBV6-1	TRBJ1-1	CASSHSSGRGWTEAFF
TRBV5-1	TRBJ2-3	CASSLEGITDTQYF
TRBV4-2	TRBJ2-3	CASSQFRGSGEFGTDTQYF
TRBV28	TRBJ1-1	CASRTGAVLRRAEAFF